One and the same sample provided the 26 T cell receptor beta chains below, sequenced in a study of blood T cell repertoires in COVID-19. TCRdb's table, derived via immunoSEQ multiplex PCR, lists solely in-frame clones and lacks some. The sample records some 150,000 clones, roughly 80% being singletons. Sequencing was done on a sample of peripheral blood. These receptors originate from a man aged 50 or older with active or convalescent COVID-19.

This clone was seen a single time. The V and J genes are TRBV6-5 and TRBJ1-5, with no clear D. This CDR3 spans 13 amino acids. Germline loops: CDR1 MNHEY, CDR2 SVGAGI. The CDR3 region has the DNA TGTGCAGTCACAGAATATAGCAATCAGCCCCAGCATTTT. Protein sequence: CAVTEYSNQPQHF.

There are a few counts of this clone. The chain has TRBV5-1 and TRBJ2-7; the D gene is possibly TRBD2 (6 bases). This CDR3 region has 15 residues. V was shortened by 4 bases and J by 5 bases, with 19 bases between the two germline ends. CDR1 and CDR2 (germline): SGHRS, YFSETQ. Here the CDR3 reads CASSPPPPGGHEQYF. The CDR3 nucleotides read TGCGCCAGCAGCCCTCCCCCGCCCGGGGGTCACGAGCAGTACTTC.

CDR3 region: CASSPSSGANVLTF. CDR3 nucleotides: TGTGCCAGCAGCCCCTCCTCTGGGGCCAACGTCCTGACTTTC. This chain connects TRBV7-2 to TRBJ2-6; no clear D gene. This CDR3 spans 14 amino acids. CDR1 and CDR2 from the germline V gene are SGHTA and FQGNSA. The V and J ends lost 5 bases and 0 bases respectively, with 5 bases between them.

This clone was observed a single time. The DNA for the CDR3 is TGTGCCAGCATTAGCGGGAACCTTTACTACGAGCAGTACTTC. It codes for CASISGNLYYEQYF. The J gene is TRBJ2-7, the V gene TRBV28; TRBD2 matches 8 bases. This CDR3 region has 14 residues. Unmatched junction bases numbered 8, after V lost 7 bases and J lost 3 bases. Per germline, CDR1 MDHEN and CDR2 SYDVKM.

The V and J genes are TRBV11-2 and TRBJ1-6, with 8 bases fitting TRBD1. Trimming at V came to 2 bases and at J to 10 bases, leaving 10 bases not matched to a gene. Germline lookup yields CDR1 SGHAT and CDR2 FQNNGV. The CDR3 totals 16 residues. The CDR3 reads CASSLTEDRAASPLHF. As DNA, the CDR3 is TGTGCCAGCAGCTTAACCGAGGACAGGGCGGCATCACCCCTCCACTTT.

V usage is TRBV7-6 and J usage is TRBJ2-1, with 9 bases identical to TRBD2. Germline-derived CDR1 and CDR2 are SGHVS and FNYEAQ. The CDR3 covers 15 residues. Trimming cost V 4 bases and J 6 bases; bases outside gene matches: 7. CDR3 bases: TGTGCCAGCAGCTCGACTAGCGGCGCTCTCAATGAGCAGTTCTTC. It encodes CASSSTSGALNEQFF.

The chain uses TRBV19 and TRBJ1-1; 8 bases align to TRBD1. There are 15 residues in the CDR3. CDR1 LNHDA and CDR2 SQIVND come from the germline V gene (reference sequence). Germline trimming cut 5 bases from V and 2 bases from J; bases unmatched to any gene: 7. Written as DNA, the CDR3 is TGTGCCAGTAGTGCCCCGGGACAGGTAAACACTGAAGCTTTCTTT. Translation gives CASSAPGQVNTEAFF.

The chain carries TRBV29-1 and TRBJ1-2; D remains unclear. The CDR3 loop spans 12 amino acids. Germline CDR1 reads SQVTM; CDR2 reads ANQGSEA. Trimming shortened V by 3 bases and J by 2 bases, and 7 bases separated the two germline ends. The CDR3 DNA reads as TGCAGCGTTGATCTCCAGAACTATGGCTACACCTTC. Translating it yields CSVDLQNYGYTF.

This clone was detected a few times. V and J are TRBV4-1 and TRBJ2-7; D unresolved. Germline V gives CDR1 MGHRA, CDR2 YSYEKL. Trimming took off 5 bases at V and 5 bases at J, with 10 bases between the two ends. CDR3 length equals 12 residues. CDR3 sequence: CASSDLGDEQYF. CDR3 in DNA: TGCGCCAGCAGCGACTTAGGAGACGAGCAGTACTTC.

A remark on this clone: The sample has other DNA sequences that encode this CDR3 too. The chain uses TRBV7-2 and TRBJ2-7, with 15 bases aligning to TRBD2. V lost 5 bases and J lost 3; bases outside the gene matches: 5. From germline, CDR1 is SGHTA and CDR2 FQGNSA. This CDR3 region has 16 residues. Written as DNA, the CDR3 is TGTGCCAGCAGCCCGGGACTAGCGGGAGGCGGCTACGAGCAGTACTTC. The encoded protein is CASSPGLAGGGYEQYF.

The chain is built from TRBV5-1 and TRBJ1-1, with 7 bases identical to TRBD1. Germline V gene lookup returns CDR1 SGHRS and CDR2 YFSETQ. V trimming: 2 bases; J trimming: 0 bases; junction bases outside the gene matches: 7. This CDR3 region has 16 residues. The CDR3 DNA sequence: TGCGCCAGCAGCTTACGGGACAGTACCATGAACACTGAAGCTTTCTTT. This encodes CASSLRDSTMNTEAFF.

The chain links TRBV6-5 to TRBJ2-1, with 12 bases fitting TRBD2. CDR3 length: 15 residues. Germline CDR1 is MNHEY and CDR2 is SVGAGI. Losses at the gene ends were 6 bases for V and 8 bases for J; bases not matched to a gene: 8. This chain's CDR3 is CASSRRLAGAHEQFF. The CDR3 DNA reads TGTGCCAGCAGCCGTCGACTAGCGGGAGCCCATGAGCAGTTCTTC.

The chain couples TRBV10-1 to TRBJ2-7; weak D call: TRBD1 (6 bases). This CDR3 has 14 amino acids. CDR1 is WNHNN, CDR2 SYGVQD, per germline (reference sequence). Trimming removed 0 bases at V and 7 bases at J, with 13 bases between. The CDR3 loop reads CASSESNRVGEQYF. CDR3 nucleotides: TGCGCCAGCAGTGAGTCTAACAGGGTGGGAGAGCAGTACTTC.

The chain recombines TRBV19 with TRBJ2-1, with TRBD1 identical over 10 bases. CDR1 is LNHDA and CDR2 is SQIVND in the germline V gene (reference sequence). The CDR3 extends over 14 amino acids. The trim removed 6 bases at V and 3 bases at J, leaving 2 bases unmatched. CDR3 DNA sequence: TGTGCCAGTAGATGGACAGGGGGCTACAATGAGCAGTTCTTC. Its protein product is CASRWTGGYNEQFF.

The rearrangement links TRBV9 to TRBJ2-3; tentative D call: TRBD2 (5 bases). This CDR3 is 15 amino acids long. V lost 0 bases, J lost 0 bases, and 8 bases lay in between. CDR1 SGDLS and CDR2 YYNGEE come from the germline V gene. CDR3 amino acids: CASSVGESSTDTQYF. In nucleotides, the CDR3 is TGTGCCAGCAGCGTAGGGGAGTCGAGCACAGATACGCAGTATTTT.

The chain has TRBV11-2 and TRBJ2-7, with 7 bases matching TRBD2. This CDR3 is 13 amino acids long. With 5 bases clipped from V and 4 bases from J, the junction kept 5 bases outside the gene matches. From germline, CDR1 is SGHAT and CDR2 FQNNGV. Written as DNA, the CDR3 is TGTGCCAGCAGCCCGAGCGGGAAGTACGAGCAGTACTTC. Encoded protein: CASSPSGKYEQYF. Using reference TRBV11-2 and TRBJ2-7 for the parts outside the CDR3, the full variable domain is EAGVAQSPRYKIIEKRQSVAFWCNPISGHATLYWYQQILGQGPKLLIQFQNNGVVDDSQLPKDRFSAERLKGVDSTLKIQPAKLEDSAVYLCASSPSGKYEQYFGPGTRLTVT.

The chain recombines TRBV29-1 with TRBJ2-3, with a weak D call TRBD1 (5 bases). Germline CDR1 and CDR2: SQVTM and ANQGSEA. The V gene lost 4 bases and the J gene lost 0 bases, with 11 bases spanning the gap. The CDR3 has 14 amino acids. The CDR3 nucleotides read TGCAGCGTTGTCGAGACAGTTAGCACAGATACGCAGTATTTT. This gives the protein CSVVETVSTDTQYF.

The V call is TRBV18, the J call TRBJ2-2; 10 positions agree with TRBD2. Per the germline V gene, CDR1 is KGHSH and CDR2 is LQKENI. Trimming took 2 bases from V and 7 from J; bases not matched to a gene: 10. The CDR3 spans 17 residues. CDR3 sequence: CASSPRGLAEPGGELFF. As DNA, the CDR3 is TGTGCCAGCTCACCAAGAGGACTAGCGGAGCCAGGCGGGGAGCTGTTTTTT.

The chain joins TRBV28 to TRBJ1-5; tentatively, D is TRBD1 (5 bases). Germline-derived CDR1 and CDR2 are MDHEN and SYDVKM. The V gene lost 4 bases and the J gene lost 4 bases, with 14 bases spanning the gap. This CDR3 region has 15 residues. The CDR3 sequence is CASSSGRGRNQPQHF. The CDR3 region has the DNA TGTGCCAGCAGTTCGGGCCGGGGGAGAAATCAGCCCCAGCATTTT.

The table lists this clone with a few counts. V and J are TRBV6-5 and TRBJ2-7, with 10 bases lining up with TRBD1. The V segment lost 9 bases and the J segment 2 bases; nucleotides outside the gene matches: 10. This CDR3 comprises 15 residues. Germline CDR1 and CDR2: MNHEY and SVGAGI. The CDR3 reads CASSFRDRGAYEQYF. CDR3 sequence (DNA): TGTGCCAGTTCCTTCCGGGACAGGGGTGCCTACGAGCAGTACTTC.

The chain combines TRBV11-3 with TRBJ2-7, with 8 bases lining up with TRBD1. Germline V gene lookup returns CDR1 SGHNT and CDR2 YENEEA. This CDR3 comprises 13 residues. V lost 3 bases and J lost 7; bases outside the gene matches: 5. The CDR3 reads CASSFGQGGEQYF. The DNA for the CDR3 is TGTGCCAGCAGCTTTGGACAGGGAGGAGAGCAGTACTTC.

Only a few counts were recorded for this clone. The chain links TRBV12-2 to TRBJ1-4; TRBD1, the table's D call, lacks a check against the DNA. TRBV12-2 is a known pseudogene. This CDR3 region has 21 residues. CDR3 sequence reads: CASRGKASKFILGQGGEKLFF. The CDR3, as DNA: TGTGCAAGTCGCGGAAAAGCCTCGAAATTCATTTTAGGACAGGGTGGCGAAAAACTGTTTTTT.

Here the CDR3 reads CASSLWAGSDYGYTF. DNA for the CDR3: TGTGCCAGCAGTTTATGGGCAGGATCCGACTATGGCTACACCTTC. The chain is built from TRBV27 and TRBJ1-2; D call uncertain. Trimming cost V 1 base and J 3 bases, with 12 bases left between them. This CDR3 is 15 amino acids long. CDR1 is MNHEY and CDR2 is SMNVEV in the germline V gene (reference sequence).

The V and J genes are TRBV5-4 and TRBJ2-1; 8 nucleotides line up with TRBD2. The V gene end was trimmed by 2 bases and the J gene end by 3 bases; junction bases not matched to a gene: 4. The germline V gene has CDR1 SGHNT and CDR2 YYREEE (reference sequence). CDR3 size: 15 residues. CDR3 nucleotides: TGTGCCAGCAGCTTAGGCCTAGCGGGCTACAATGAGCAGTTCTTC. Its translation is CASSLGLAGYNEQFF.

This rearrangement joins TRBV28 to TRBJ2-7; 16 bases match TRBD2. Germline CDR1 MDHEN, CDR2 SYDVKM. The J segment lost 2 bases and the V segment lost 8 bases, leaving 12 bases of the junction unmatched. The CDR3 has 18 amino acids. CDR3 protein: CASRGRGLAGGPTYEQYF. In nucleotides, the CDR3 is TGTGCCAGCCGGGGCCGGGGACTAGCGGGAGGGCCGACCTACGAGCAGTACTTC.

The chain couples TRBV6-6 to TRBJ1-1, with 10 bases fitting TRBD1. J gave up 7 bases and V 7 bases, and 12 bases lay outside the gene matches. Germline lookup yields CDR1 MNHNY and CDR2 SVGAGI (reference sequence). The CDR3 contains 15 residues. For the CDR3, the DNA is TGTGCCAGCACCTCACCAACCGGGACAGGGGATGAAGCTTTCTTT. Its protein is CASTSPTGTGDEAFF.